The T cell receptor beta chain under discussion was sequenced for a study of T cells in Graves' hyperthyroidism and ophthalmopathy. Across the study: Peripheral blood was collected at initial diagnosis, before any treatment.

Hyperthyroidism patients were newly diagnosed, had disease duration under 2 months, and were aged 18 to 65 years. Using more than 7.5 ml of fresh peripheral blood, PBMCs were prepared. Germline CDR1 MNHEY, CDR2 SVGEGT. The CDR3 length is 14 residues. Trimming pared 2 bases from V and 5 bases from J, leaving 10 bases between. This clonotype has a handful of counts. What it binds is not known. General observations from the study: Most thyroid clonotypes expanded above 0.001 appeared in blood too.

It was RNA transcripts that yielded the amplified TCR beta CDR3 regions. TCR CDR3 underwent first-round RT-PCR with the HTBI primer set. TCRdb re-derived calls from the multiplex PCR reads in MiXCR, one entry per CDR3 protein. The sample records approximately 400,000 distinct CDR3 sequences, roughly 14% being singletons. This sequence originates from a woman aged 18-29 years with Graves' hyperthyroidism. The rearrangement uses TRBV6-2 or TRBV6-3 and TRBJ1-5; D is perhaps TRBD1 (5 bases). Sequenced material: blood. The CDR3 spells CASSYVGAHQPQHF. Here the CDR3 DNA reads TGTGCCAGCAGTTACGTCGGGGCCCATCAGCCCCAGCATTTT.